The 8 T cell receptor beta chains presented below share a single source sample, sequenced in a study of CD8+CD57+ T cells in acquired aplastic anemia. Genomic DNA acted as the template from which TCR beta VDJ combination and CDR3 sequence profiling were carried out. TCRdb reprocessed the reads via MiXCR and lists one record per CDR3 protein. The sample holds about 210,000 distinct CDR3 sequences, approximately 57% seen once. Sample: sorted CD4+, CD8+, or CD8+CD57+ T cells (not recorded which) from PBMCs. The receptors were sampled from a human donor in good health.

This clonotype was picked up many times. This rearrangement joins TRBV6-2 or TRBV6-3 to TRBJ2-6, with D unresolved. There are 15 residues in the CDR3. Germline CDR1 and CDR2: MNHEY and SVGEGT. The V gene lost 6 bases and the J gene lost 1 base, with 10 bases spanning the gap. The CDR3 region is CASSPVSSGANVLTF. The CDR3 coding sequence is TGTGCCAGCAGCCCAGTCTCATCTGGGGCCAACGTCCTGACTTTC.

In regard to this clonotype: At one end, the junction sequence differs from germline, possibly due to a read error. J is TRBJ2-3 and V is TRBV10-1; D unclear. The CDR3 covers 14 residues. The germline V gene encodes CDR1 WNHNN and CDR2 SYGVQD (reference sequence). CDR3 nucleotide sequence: TGCGCCAGCAGTGAGCCCGGCAGCACGGATACGCAGTATTTT. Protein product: CASSEPGSTDTQYF.

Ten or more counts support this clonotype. The CDR3 region is CASSIDSTGQRNTEAFF. The CDR3 coding sequence is TGTGCCAGCAGCATAGACTCTACGGGACAGAGAAACACTGAAGCTTTCTTT. This chain joins TRBV9 and TRBJ1-1, with TRBD1 matching over 7 bases. Germline lookup yields CDR1 SGDLS and CDR2 YYNGEE. The CDR3 spans 17 residues. J gave up 2 bases and V 4 bases, and 14 bases lay outside the gene matches.

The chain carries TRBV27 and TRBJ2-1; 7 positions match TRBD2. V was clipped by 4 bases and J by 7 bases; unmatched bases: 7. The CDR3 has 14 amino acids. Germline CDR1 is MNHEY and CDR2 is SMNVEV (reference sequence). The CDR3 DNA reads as TGTGCCAGCAGTTGGTTTAGCGGGCAAAATGAGCAGTTCTTC. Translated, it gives CASSWFSGQNEQFF.

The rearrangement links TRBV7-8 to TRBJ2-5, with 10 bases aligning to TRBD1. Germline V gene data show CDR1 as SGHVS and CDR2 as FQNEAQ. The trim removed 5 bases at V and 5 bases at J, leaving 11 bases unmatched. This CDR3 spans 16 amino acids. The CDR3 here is CASSLKTGGVEETQYF. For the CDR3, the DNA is TGTGCCAGCAGCCTCAAGACAGGGGGCGTCGAGGAGACCCAGTACTTC.

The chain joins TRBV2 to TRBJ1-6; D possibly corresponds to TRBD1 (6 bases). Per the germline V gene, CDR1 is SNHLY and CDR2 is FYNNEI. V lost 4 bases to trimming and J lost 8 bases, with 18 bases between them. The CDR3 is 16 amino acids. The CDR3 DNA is TGTGCCAGCAGTGGACCGGACAGACTGACAGATTCACCCCTCCACTTT. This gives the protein CASSGPDRLTDSPLHF. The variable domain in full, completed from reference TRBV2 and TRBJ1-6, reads EPEVTQTPSHQVTQMGQEVILRCVPISNHLYFYWYRQILGQKVEFLVSFYNNEISEKSEIFDDQFSVERPDGSNFTLKIRSTKLEDSAMYFCASSGPDRLTDSPLHFGNGTRLTVT.

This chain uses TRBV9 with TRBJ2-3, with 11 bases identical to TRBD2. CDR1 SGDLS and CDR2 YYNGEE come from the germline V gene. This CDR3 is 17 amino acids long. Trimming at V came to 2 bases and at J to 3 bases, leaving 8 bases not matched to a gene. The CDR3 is CASSVRSSGGSTDTQYF. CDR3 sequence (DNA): TGTGCCAGCAGCGTCCGTTCTAGCGGGGGGTCTACAGATACGCAGTATTTT.

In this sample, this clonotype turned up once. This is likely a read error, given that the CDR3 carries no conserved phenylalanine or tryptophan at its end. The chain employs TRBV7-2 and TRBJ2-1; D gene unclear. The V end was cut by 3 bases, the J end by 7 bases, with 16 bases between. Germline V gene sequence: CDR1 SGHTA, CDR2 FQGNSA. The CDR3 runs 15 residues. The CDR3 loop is CASSLGSGWENEQFS. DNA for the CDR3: TGTGCCAGCAGCTTGGGTAGTGGTTGGGAAAATGAGCAGTTCTCC.